This passage covers 27 T cell receptor beta chains from one sample sequenced in a study of CD8 T cells in ankylosing spondylitis. MiXCR, run by TCRdb on the 5' RACE reads, gives a single entry per CDR3 protein. Among about 450,000 distinct CDR3 sequences listed, roughly 26% were seen once. Their specific antigens are unknown. Study-wide results and caveats: About 8 highly homologous variants made up a TCR beta motif, and this motif appeared characteristic of ankylosing spondylitis blood.

The sample consisted of blood, either unsorted or a sorted T cell fraction (not recorded which). These receptors came from a male donor with ankylosing spondylitis.

Only a few counts were recorded for this clonotype. The chain uses TRBV24-1 and TRBJ2-1; D call uncertain. Germline lookup yields CDR1 KGHDR and CDR2 SFDVKD. V was cut by 4 bases and J by 0 bases, with 12 bases left in between. The CDR3 covers 16 residues. CDR3 DNA sequence: TGTGCCACCAGTGACCCAAGCGTAAGCTCCTACAATGAGCAGTTCTTC. It is translated as CATSDPSVSSYNEQFF.

The rearrangement joins TRBV12-3 or TRBV12-4 to TRBJ1-1; perhaps TRBD1 as D (5 bases). V lost 6 bases, J lost 4 bases, and 15 bases lay in between. CDR3 length: 14 residues. CDR3: CASRGRGGVTEAFF. The CDR3 DNA reads as TGTGCCAGCAGAGGACGGGGGGGAGTCACTGAAGCTTTCTTT.

V usage is TRBV10-3 and J usage is TRBJ2-7; 12 positions match TRBD2. From germline, CDR1 is ENHRY and CDR2 SYGVKD. CDR3 length: 14 residues. V lost 6 bases, J lost 7 bases, and 7 bases stayed unmatched. The CDR3 coding sequence is TGTGCCATCAGGGCTGGACTAGCGGGAAGTGAGCAGTACGTC. Translation gives CAIRAGLAGSEQYV.

The chain links TRBV20-1 to TRBJ2-1, with D possibly matching TRBD2 (5 bases). CDR1 and CDR2 (germline): DFQATT, SNEGSKA (reference sequence). The CDR3 runs 17 residues. The CDR3 sequence is CSALLPRREGPYNEQFF. The DNA of the CDR3 is TGCAGCGCCCTCCTCCCGCGTCGAGAGGGCCCCTACAATGAGCAGTTCTTC.

This clonotype was seen only once. V usage is TRBV5-1 and J usage is TRBJ2-1; D possibly corresponds to TRBD2 (7 bases). Looked up from germline, CDR1 is SGHRS and CDR2 is YFSETQ. V was cut by 4 bases and J by 14 bases, with 16 bases left in between. This CDR3 region has 12 residues. Here the CDR3 DNA reads TGCGCCAGCAGCCCGAGGGGGGGTCAAGAGTTCTTC. Translated, it gives CASSPRGGQEFF.

This clonotype appeared a few times. V is TRBV11-2 and J is TRBJ2-2; either TRBD1 or TRBD2 may supply D (5 bases each). Per germline, CDR1 SGHAT and CDR2 FQNNGV. The CDR3 length is 15 residues. Trimming took 4 bases from V and 1 from J, leaving 10 bases between them. As DNA, the CDR3 is TGTGCCAGCAGCTGGGGGTCGGGGAACACCGGGGAGCTGTTTTTT. Its translation: CASSWGSGNTGELFF.

This clonotype was counted between two and nine times. V gene TRBV3-1 combines with J gene TRBJ2-1; TRBD2 matches at 7 bases. This CDR3 spans 16 amino acids. Germline assignment: CDR1 LGHDT and CDR2 YNNKEL (reference sequence). The V gene end was trimmed by 2 bases and the J gene end by 9 bases; junction bases not matched to a gene: 13. CDR3 sequence: CASSQSLGVSGGEQFF. CDR3 nucleotides: TGTGCCAGCAGCCAAAGCCTTGGCGTCTCGGGGGGTGAGCAGTTCTTC.

This clonotype was counted a single time. The rearrangement links TRBV23-1 to TRBJ2-7; 7 positions match TRBD1. TRBV23-1 is an ORF, and what it does is uncertain. With 0 bases clipped from V and 3 bases from J, the junction kept 2 bases outside the gene matches. This CDR3 is built from 14 residues. DNA for the CDR3: TGCGCCAGCAGTCAATCCGGGACAGTCTACGAGCAGTACGTC. Residues: CASSQSGTVYEQYV.

The table lists this clonotype with many counts. The CDR3 protein is CSVGPGAQETQYF. CDR3 coding DNA: TGCAGCGTTGGGCCCGGGGCACAAGAGACCCAGTACTTC. The V and J genes are TRBV29-1 and TRBJ2-5; D could derive from TRBD1 or TRBD2 (5 bases each). The CDR3 has 13 amino acids. V dropped 4 bases and J dropped 2 bases, with 11 bases sitting between them. The germline gives CDR1 SQVTM, CDR2 ANQGSEA. Supplemented by reference TRBV29-1 and TRBJ2-5, the full variable domain reads SAVISQKPSRDICQRGTSLTIQCQVDSQVTMMFWYRQQPGQSLTLIATANQGSEATYESGFVIDKFPISRPNLTFSTLTVSNMSPEDSSIYLCSVGPGAQETQYFGPGTRLLVL.

The chain links TRBV2 to TRBJ1-5, with a tentative D call TRBD1 (6 bases). CDR3 length: 13 amino acids. CDR1 is SNHLY, CDR2 FYNNEI, per germline. The ends were cut back, 7 bases at V and 3 bases at J, with 10 bases in the middle. The CDR3 is CASMRDTNQPQHF. In DNA form, the CDR3 reads TGTGCCAGCATGAGGGACACCAATCAGCCCCAGCATTTT.

This clonotype was seen a handful of times. This chain uses TRBV10-3 with TRBJ2-5; the D is unclear. The ends were cut back, 3 bases at V and 1 base at J, with 15 bases in the middle. In germline, CDR1 is ENHRY, CDR2 SYGVKD. The CDR3 has 16 amino acids. CDR3 loop: CAISDSMGSGQETQYF. DNA of the CDR3: TGTGCCATCAGTGACTCGATGGGGTCAGGCCAAGAGACCCAGTACTTC.

V gene TRBV29-1 combines with J gene TRBJ1-4, with D perhaps TRBD1 (6 bases). CDR3 size: 13 residues. Trimming took 7 bases from V and 3 from J, leaving 12 bases between them. Germline values: CDR1 SQVTM, CDR2 ANQGSEA. The CDR3 loop is CSANDRSNEKLFF. CDR3 sequence (DNA): TGCAGCGCCAATGACAGGTCTAATGAAAAACTGTTTTTT.

This clonotype has a handful of counts. The rearrangement links TRBV25-1 to TRBJ1-1; 8 bases are a match to TRBD1. The CDR3 contains 14 residues. Trimming cost V 5 bases and J 5 bases; bases outside gene matches: 7. The germline V gene encodes CDR1 MGHDK and CDR2 SYGVNS. The CDR3 DNA follows: TGTGCCAGCAGTTCCCGGACAGGGTTTACTGAAGCTTTCTTT. Translating it yields CASSSRTGFTEAFF.

The V and J genes are TRBV9 and TRBJ2-3; 13 positions agree with TRBD2. V was pared by 3 bases and J by 4 bases, with 17 bases of the junction left unmatched. The CDR3 is made up of 20 amino acids. CDR1 is SGDLS and CDR2 is YYNGEE in the germline V gene. The CDR3 region has the DNA TGTGCCAGCAGCGCCCGACACCCTGTTACTAGCGGGAGGGTTCCAGATACGCAGTATTTT. This codes for CASSARHPVTSGRVPDTQYF.

The chain uses TRBV11-2 and TRBJ1-3; no reliable D call. Trimming shortened V by 3 bases and J by 1 base, and 7 bases separated the two germline ends. Germline V lookup: CDR1 SGHAT, CDR2 FQNNGV. The CDR3 loop spans 14 amino acids. CDR3 region: CASSFPHSGNTIYF. The CDR3 nucleotides are TGTGCCAGCAGCTTCCCGCATTCTGGAAACACCATATATTTT.

The rearrangement uses TRBV6-1 and TRBJ1-1; D remains ambiguous. Germline V gene lookup returns CDR1 MNHNS and CDR2 SASEGT. Trimming took 2 bases from V and 2 from J, leaving 12 bases between them. The length of the CDR3 is 15 residues. The CDR3 coding sequence is TGTGCCAGCAGTGAACCGGGGTCCCTCAACACTGAAGCTTTCTTT. Amino acid sequence: CASSEPGSLNTEAFF.

The rearrangement links TRBV4-2 to TRBJ2-1; D is perhaps TRBD1 or TRBD2 (5 bases each). Germline V gene data show CDR1 as LGHNA and CDR2 as YNFKEQ. CDR3 length equals 15 residues. The V and J ends lost 3 bases and 3 bases respectively, with 12 bases between them. CDR3 loop: CASSQDIGGYNEQFF. The CDR3 DNA sequence: TGTGCCAGCAGCCAGGACATTGGAGGCTACAATGAGCAGTTCTTC.

The V and J genes are TRBV14 and TRBJ1-4, with 7 bases aligning to TRBD1. The CDR3 is 15 residues long. Germline values: CDR1 SGHDN, CDR2 FVKESK. V lost 1 base, J lost 4 bases, and 3 bases stayed unmatched. The CDR3 spells CASSQGGTVNEKLFF. CDR3 DNA: TGTGCCAGCAGCCAAGGAGGGACAGTTAATGAAAAACTGTTTTTT.

The V call is TRBV20-1, the J call TRBJ2-1; TRBD2 is a possible D gene (5 bases). CDR1 DFQATT and CDR2 SNEGSKA come from the germline V gene (reference sequence). This CDR3 contains 15 residues. V lost 0 bases and J lost 4, with 13 bases in between. The DNA for the CDR3 is TGCAGTGCTAGAGAAGGACTTAGCGAGTACAATGAGCAGTTCTTC. Its translation is CSAREGLSEYNEQFF.

This clonotype turned up a few times. The chain recombines TRBV25-1 with TRBJ2-3, with D unclear. The CDR3 is made up of 12 amino acids. Germline assignment: CDR1 MGHDK and CDR2 SYGVNS. V was cut by 4 bases and J by 1 base, with 3 bases left in between. Written as DNA, the CDR3 is TGTGCCAGCAGTGGGCGCACAGATACGCAGTATTTT. It yields the protein CASSGRTDTQYF.

The chain is built from TRBV5-1 and TRBJ2-1; the match to TRBD1 covers 7 bases. V gave up 5 bases and J gave up 8 bases; unmatched junction bases: 4. The CDR3 has 12 residues. The germline V gene has CDR1 SGHRS and CDR2 YFSETQ. In nucleotides, the CDR3 is TGCGCCAGCAGTTACACAGGGGATGAGCAGTTCTTC. Translated, it gives CASSYTGDEQFF.

The chain carries TRBV12-3 or TRBV12-4 and TRBJ2-5; the D is unclear. The CDR3 extends over 13 amino acids. V was shortened by 3 bases and J by 7 bases, with 12 bases between the two germline ends. As DNA, the CDR3 is TGTGCCAGCAGTTTCTCCGCGGACGGGACCCAGTACTTC. Protein sequence: CASSFSADGTQYF.

This clonotype was detected ten times or more. The chain combines TRBV12-3 or TRBV12-4 with TRBJ2-3; TRBD2 agrees at 8 bases. The CDR3 runs to 18 residues. Trimming took 3 bases from V and 2 from J; bases not matched to a gene: 13. CDR3 sequence reads: CASSFLLAGLGHTDTQYF. For the CDR3, the DNA is TGTGCCAGCAGTTTCCTTCTGGCGGGACTAGGTCACACAGATACGCAGTATTTT.

This chain links TRBV29-1 with TRBJ2-1; no firm D call. Germline V lookup: CDR1 SQVTM, CDR2 ANQGSEA. The CDR3 extends over 12 amino acids. V lost 0 bases and J 8 bases, leaving 8 bases between the germline ends. CDR3 amino acids: CSVEETSDEQFF. CDR3 DNA sequence: TGCAGCGTTGAAGAGACCAGTGATGAGCAGTTCTTC.

This clonotype was detected a few times. J is TRBJ2-1 and V is TRBV20-1; D might be TRBD2 (5 bases). From germline, CDR1 is DFQATT and CDR2 SNEGSKA (reference sequence). The CDR3 sequence is 14 residues long. V lost 3 bases, J lost 4 bases, and 13 bases lay in between. CDR3 sequence (DNA): TGCAGTGCTAGGCGCGCGGGCCCATACAATGAGCAGTTCTTC. Translating it yields CSARRAGPYNEQFF.

The chain recombines TRBV2 with TRBJ2-7, with D possibly being TRBD1 or TRBD2 (5 bases each). Trimming removed 7 bases from V and 3 bases from J, with 10 bases in between. There are 12 residues in the CDR3. Germline values: CDR1 SNHLY, CDR2 FYNNEI. The CDR3 sequence is CASTRDGYEQYV. The DNA of the CDR3 is TGTGCCAGCACGAGGGACGGCTACGAGCAGTACGTC.

The chain links TRBV24-1 to TRBJ1-5; possible D gene TRBD1, 6 bases. Trimming removed 3 bases at V and 5 bases at J, with 16 bases between. Per germline, CDR1 KGHDR and CDR2 SFDVKD. This CDR3 has 16 amino acids. CDR3 sequence reads: CATSDQTGKVDQPQHF. CDR3 DNA: TGTGCCACCAGTGATCAAACAGGGAAGGTAGATCAGCCCCAGCATTTT.